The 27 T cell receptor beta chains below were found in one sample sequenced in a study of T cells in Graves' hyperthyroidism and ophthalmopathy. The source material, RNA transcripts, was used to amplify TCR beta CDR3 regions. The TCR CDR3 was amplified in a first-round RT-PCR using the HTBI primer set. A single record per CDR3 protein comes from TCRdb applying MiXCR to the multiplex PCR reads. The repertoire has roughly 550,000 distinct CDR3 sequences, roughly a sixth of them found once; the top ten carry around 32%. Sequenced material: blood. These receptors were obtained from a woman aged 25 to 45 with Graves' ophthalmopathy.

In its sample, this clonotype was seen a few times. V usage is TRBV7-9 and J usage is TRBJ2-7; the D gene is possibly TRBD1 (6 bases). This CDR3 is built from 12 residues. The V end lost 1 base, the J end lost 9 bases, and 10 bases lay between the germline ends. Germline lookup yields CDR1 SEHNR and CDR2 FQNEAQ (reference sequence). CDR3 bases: TGTGCCAGCAGCTTAGGAGACAGGAGGCAGTACTTC. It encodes CASSLGDRRQYF.

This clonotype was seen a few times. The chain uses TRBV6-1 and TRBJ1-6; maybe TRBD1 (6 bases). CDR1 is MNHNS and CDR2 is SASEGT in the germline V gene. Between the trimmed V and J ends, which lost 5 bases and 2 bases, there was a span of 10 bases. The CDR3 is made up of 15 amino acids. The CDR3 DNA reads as TGTGCCAGCAGTTCCACAGGGCCCTATAATTCACCCCTCCACTTT. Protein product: CASSSTGPYNSPLHF.

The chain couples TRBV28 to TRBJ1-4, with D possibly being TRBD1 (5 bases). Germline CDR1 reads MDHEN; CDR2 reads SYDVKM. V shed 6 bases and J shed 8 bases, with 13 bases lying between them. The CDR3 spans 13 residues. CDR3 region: CASRWGRGEKLFF. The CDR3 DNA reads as TGTGCCAGCAGGTGGGGTAGGGGAGAAAAACTGTTTTTT.

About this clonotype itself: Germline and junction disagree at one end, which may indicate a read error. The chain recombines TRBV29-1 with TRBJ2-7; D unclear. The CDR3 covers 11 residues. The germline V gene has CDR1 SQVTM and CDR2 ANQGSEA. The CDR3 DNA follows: TGCGGCGTCCTCCGAGAGAGGGAGCAGTACTTC. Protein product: CGVLREREQYF.

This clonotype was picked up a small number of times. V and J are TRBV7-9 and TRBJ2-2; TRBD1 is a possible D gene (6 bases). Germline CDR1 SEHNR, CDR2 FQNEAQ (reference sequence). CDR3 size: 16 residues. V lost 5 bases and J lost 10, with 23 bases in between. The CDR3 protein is CASSPGQSSGAEELFF. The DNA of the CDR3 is TGTGCCAGCAGCCCTGGACAGAGTTCTGGGGCCGAGGAGCTGTTTTTT.

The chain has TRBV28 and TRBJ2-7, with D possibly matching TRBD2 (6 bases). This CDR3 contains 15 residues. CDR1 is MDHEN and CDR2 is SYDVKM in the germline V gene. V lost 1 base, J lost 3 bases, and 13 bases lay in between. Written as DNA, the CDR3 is TGTGCCAGCAGTTTATATGGAGGGGACCGCTACGAGCAGTACTTC. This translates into CASSLYGGDRYEQYF.

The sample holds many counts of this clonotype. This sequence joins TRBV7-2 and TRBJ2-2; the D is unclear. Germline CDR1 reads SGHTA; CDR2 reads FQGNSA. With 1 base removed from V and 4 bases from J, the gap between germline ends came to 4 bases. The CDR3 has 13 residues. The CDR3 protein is CASSLDSTGELFF. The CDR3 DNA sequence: TGTGCCAGCAGCTTAGACTCCACCGGGGAGCTGTTTTTT.

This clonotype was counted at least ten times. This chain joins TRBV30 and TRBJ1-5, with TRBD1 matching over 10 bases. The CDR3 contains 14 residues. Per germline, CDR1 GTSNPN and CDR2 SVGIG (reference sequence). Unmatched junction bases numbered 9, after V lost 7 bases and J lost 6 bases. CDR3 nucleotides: TGTGCCTCACCCCGGGACAGGGGAAGTCAGCCCCAGCATTTT. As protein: CASPRDRGSQPQHF.

DNA of the CDR3: TGTGCCATCAGCGGGACAGCAACTGAAGCTTTCTTT. It specifies CAISGTATEAFF. The chain employs TRBV10-3 and TRBJ1-1; 7 bases align to TRBD1. The germline CDR1 and CDR2 sequences are ENHRY and SYGVKD. The V and J ends lost 6 bases and 5 bases, in that order; junction bases with no gene match: 3. The CDR3 loop spans 12 amino acids.

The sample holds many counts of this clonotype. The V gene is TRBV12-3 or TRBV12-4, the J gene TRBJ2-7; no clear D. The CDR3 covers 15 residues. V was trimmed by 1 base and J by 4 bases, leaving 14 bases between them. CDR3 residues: CASSLEWTDEYEQYF. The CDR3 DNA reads TGTGCCAGCAGTTTAGAATGGACCGATGAATACGAGCAGTACTTC.

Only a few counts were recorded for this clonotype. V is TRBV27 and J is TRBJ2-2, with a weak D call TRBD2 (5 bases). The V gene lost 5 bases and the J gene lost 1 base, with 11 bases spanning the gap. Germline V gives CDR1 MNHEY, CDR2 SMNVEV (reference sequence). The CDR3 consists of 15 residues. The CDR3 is CASSHEGRNTGELFF. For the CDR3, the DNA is TGTGCCAGCAGTCATGAGGGTCGGAACACCGGGGAGCTGTTTTTT.

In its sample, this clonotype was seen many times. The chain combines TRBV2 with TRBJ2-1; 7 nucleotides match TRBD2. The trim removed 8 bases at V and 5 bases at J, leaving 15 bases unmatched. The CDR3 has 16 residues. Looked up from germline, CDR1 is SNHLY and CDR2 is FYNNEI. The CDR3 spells CASGRDLRDYHNEQFF. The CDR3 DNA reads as TGTGCCAGCGGTCGTGACCTCCGGGACTACCACAATGAGCAGTTCTTC.

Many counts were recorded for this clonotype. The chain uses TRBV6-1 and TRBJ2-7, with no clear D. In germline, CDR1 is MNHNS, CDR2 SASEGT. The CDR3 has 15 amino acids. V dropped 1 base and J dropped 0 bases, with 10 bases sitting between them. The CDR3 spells CASSEEVKSSYEQYF. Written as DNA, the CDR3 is TGTGCCAGCAGTGAAGAGGTCAAGAGCTCCTACGAGCAGTACTTC.

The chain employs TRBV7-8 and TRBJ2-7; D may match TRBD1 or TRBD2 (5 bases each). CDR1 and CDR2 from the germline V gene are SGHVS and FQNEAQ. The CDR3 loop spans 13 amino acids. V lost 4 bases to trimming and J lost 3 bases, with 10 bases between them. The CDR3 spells CASSWGPDYEQYF. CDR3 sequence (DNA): TGTGCCAGCAGCTGGGGACCCGACTACGAGCAGTACTTC.

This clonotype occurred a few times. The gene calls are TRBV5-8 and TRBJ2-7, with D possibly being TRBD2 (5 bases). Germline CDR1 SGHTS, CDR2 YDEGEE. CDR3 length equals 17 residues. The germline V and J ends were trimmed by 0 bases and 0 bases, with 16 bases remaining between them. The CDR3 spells CASSLGAGRRLSYEQYF. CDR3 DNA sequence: TGTGCCAGCAGCTTGGGCGCAGGCCGGAGGCTCTCCTACGAGCAGTACTTC. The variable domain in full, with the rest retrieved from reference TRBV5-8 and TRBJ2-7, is EAGVTQSPTHLIKTRGQQATLRCSPISGHTSVYWYQQALGLGLQFLLWYDEGEERNRGNFPPRFSGRQFPNYSSELNVNALELEDSALYLCASSLGAGRRLSYEQYFGPGTRLTVT.

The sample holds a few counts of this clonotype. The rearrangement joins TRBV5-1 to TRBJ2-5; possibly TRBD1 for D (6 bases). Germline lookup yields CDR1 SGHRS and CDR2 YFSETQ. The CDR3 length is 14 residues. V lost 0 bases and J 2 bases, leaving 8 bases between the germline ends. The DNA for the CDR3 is TGCGCCAGCAGCTTGGAGGACAGACAAGAGACCCAGTACTTC. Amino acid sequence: CASSLEDRQETQYF.

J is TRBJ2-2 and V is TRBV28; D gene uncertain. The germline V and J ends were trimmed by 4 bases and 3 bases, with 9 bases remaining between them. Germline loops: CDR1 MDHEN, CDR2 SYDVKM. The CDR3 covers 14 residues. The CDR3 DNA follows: TGTGCCAGCAGTTCTATCTCGGACACCGGGGAGCTGTTTTTT. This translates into CASSSISDTGELFF. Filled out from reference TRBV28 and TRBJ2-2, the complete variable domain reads DVKVTQSSRYLVKRTGEKVFLECVQDMDHENMFWYRQDPGLGLRLIYFSYDVKMKEKGDIPEGYSVSREKKERFSLILESASTNQTSMYLCASSSISDTGELFFGEGSRLTVL.

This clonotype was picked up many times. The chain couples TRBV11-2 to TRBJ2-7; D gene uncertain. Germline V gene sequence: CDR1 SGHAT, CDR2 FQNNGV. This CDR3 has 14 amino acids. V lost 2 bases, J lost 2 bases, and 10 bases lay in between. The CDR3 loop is CASSLTEITYEQYF. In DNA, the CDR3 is TGTGCCAGCAGCTTAACAGAGATAACCTACGAGCAGTACTTC.

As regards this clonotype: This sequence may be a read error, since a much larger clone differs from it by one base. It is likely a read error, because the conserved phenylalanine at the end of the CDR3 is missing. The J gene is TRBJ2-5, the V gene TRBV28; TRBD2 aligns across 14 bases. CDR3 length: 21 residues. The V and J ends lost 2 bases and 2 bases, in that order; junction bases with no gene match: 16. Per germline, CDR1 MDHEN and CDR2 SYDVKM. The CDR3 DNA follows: TGTGCCAGCAGTTTAGGGGTGACAGCCCCCGGGACTAGCGGGAGACAAGAGACCCAGTACCTC. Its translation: CASSLGVTAPGTSGRQETQYL.

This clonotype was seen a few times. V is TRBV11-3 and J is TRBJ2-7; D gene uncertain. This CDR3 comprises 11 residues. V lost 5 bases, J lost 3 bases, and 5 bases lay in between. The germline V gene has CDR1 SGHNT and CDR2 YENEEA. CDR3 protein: CASSEIYEQYF. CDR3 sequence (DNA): TGTGCCAGCAGCGAAATCTACGAGCAGTACTTC.

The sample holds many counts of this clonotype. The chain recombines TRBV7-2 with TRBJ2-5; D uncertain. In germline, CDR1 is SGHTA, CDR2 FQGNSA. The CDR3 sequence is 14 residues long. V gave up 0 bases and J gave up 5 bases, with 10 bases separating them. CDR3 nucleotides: TGTGCCAGCAGCTTAGCCCGGAATGACGAGACCCAGTACTTC. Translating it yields CASSLARNDETQYF.

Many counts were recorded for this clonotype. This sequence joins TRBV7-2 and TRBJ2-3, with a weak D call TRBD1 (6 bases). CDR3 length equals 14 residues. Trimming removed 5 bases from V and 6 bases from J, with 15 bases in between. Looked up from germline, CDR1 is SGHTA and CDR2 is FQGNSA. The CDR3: CASSLRGNHDTQYF. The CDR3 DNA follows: TGTGCCAGCAGCCTAAGGGGGAATCATGATACGCAGTATTTT.

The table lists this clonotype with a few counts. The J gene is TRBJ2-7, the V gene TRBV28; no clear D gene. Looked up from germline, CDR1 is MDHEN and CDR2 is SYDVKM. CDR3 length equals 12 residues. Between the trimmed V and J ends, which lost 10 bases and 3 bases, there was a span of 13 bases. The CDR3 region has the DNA TGTGCCATCCACGGAACCCGCTACGAGCAGTACTTC. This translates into CAIHGTRYEQYF.

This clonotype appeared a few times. As DNA, the CDR3 is TGCGCCAGCAGCCAACACGCGGGAGTATTGGATGAGCAGTTCTTC. As protein: CASSQHAGVLDEQFF. V and J are TRBV4-1 and TRBJ2-1; 7 positions agree with TRBD2. The CDR3 runs to 15 residues. The J segment lost 8 bases and the V segment lost 2 bases, leaving 9 bases of the junction unmatched. CDR1 and CDR2 from the germline V gene are MGHRA and YSYEKL.

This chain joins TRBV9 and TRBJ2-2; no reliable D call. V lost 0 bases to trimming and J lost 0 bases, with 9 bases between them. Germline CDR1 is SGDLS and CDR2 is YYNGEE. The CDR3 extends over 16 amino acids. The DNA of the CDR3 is TGTGCCAGCAGCGTAGAAGTTGACGCGAACACCGGGGAGCTGTTTTTT. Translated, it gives CASSVEVDANTGELFF. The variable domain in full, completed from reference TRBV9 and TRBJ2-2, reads DSGVTQTPKHLITATGQRVTLRCSPRSGDLSVYWYQQSLDQGLQFLIQYYNGEERAKGNILERFSAQQFPDLHSELNLSSLELGDSALYFCASSVEVDANTGELFFGEGSRLTVL.

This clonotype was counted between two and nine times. The CDR3 DNA sequence: TGTGCCACCCAAGGGCAGCCCTACGAGCAGTACTTC. It specifies CATQGQPYEQYF. This chain links TRBV19 with TRBJ2-7; no reliable D call. From germline, CDR1 is LNHDA and CDR2 SQIVND (reference sequence). This CDR3 is built from 12 residues. V gave up 10 bases and J gave up 2 bases, with 12 bases separating them.

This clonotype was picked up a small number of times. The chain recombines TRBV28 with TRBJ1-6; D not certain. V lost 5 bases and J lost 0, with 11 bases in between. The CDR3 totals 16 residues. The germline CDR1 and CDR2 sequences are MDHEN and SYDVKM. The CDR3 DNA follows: TGTGCCAGCAGTGGGGAGGGCAGCTCCTATAATTCACCCCTCCACTTT. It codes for CASSGEGSSYNSPLHF.